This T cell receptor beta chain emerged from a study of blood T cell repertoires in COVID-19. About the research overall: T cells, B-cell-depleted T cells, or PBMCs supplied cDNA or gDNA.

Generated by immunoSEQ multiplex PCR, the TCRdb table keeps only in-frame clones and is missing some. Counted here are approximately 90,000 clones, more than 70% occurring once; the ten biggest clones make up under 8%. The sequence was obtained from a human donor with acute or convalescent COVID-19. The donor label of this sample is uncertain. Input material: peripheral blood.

Here the CDR3 reads CASSGATARQETQYF. CDR3 bases: TGTGCCAGCTCAGGTGCGACTGCCAGACAAGAGACCCAGTACTTC. The V gene is TRBV18, the J gene TRBJ2-5; no definite D call. Trimming left V 5 bases short and J 2 bases short, with 15 bases between. This CDR3 spans 15 amino acids. Germline V gives CDR1 KGHSH, CDR2 LQKENI.